The 32 T cell receptor beta chains reported below all come from one sample, sequenced in a study of blood T cell repertoires in COVID-19. Produced via immunoSEQ multiplex PCR; TCRdb's table is partial and in-frame only. Of about 270,000 clones listed, around nine tenths are singletons. The sample comprised peripheral blood. These receptors all come from a man aged 35-49 years with active or convalescent COVID-19.

In this sample, this clone turned up once. The chain uses TRBV21-1 and TRBJ2-7; TRBD2, the table's D call, was not compared with the DNA. TRBV21-1 is designated a pseudogene. The CDR3 covers 14 residues. CDR3 DNA sequence: TGTGCCAGCGGGGGGGCGGCGGGATCTGGCGAGCAGTACTTC. Protein product: CASGGAAGSGEQYF.

The V call is TRBV6-6, the J call TRBJ1-5; D call uncertain. V lost 2 bases and J 7 bases, leaving 12 bases between the germline ends. Germline V gene lookup returns CDR1 MNHNY and CDR2 SVGAGI (reference sequence). There are 14 residues in the CDR3. This chain's CDR3 is CASSYGAGLQPQHF. For the CDR3, the DNA is TGTGCCAGCAGTTACGGCGCAGGTCTACAGCCCCAGCATTTT.

As concerns this clone: Other DNA sequences from this sample encode an identical CDR3 as well. CDR3 protein: CASSRQTSTDTQYF. The CDR3 nucleotides are TGTGCCAGCAGCAGACAGACTAGCACAGATACGCAGTATTTT. The gene calls are TRBV6-5 and TRBJ2-3; D perhaps matches TRBD1 (5 bases). There are 14 residues in the CDR3. The V and J ends lost 6 bases and 0 bases respectively, with 10 bases between them. The germline CDR1 and CDR2 sequences are MNHEY and SVGAGI.

The chain couples TRBV24-1 to TRBJ2-2, with D perhaps TRBD2 (5 bases). This CDR3 has 13 residues. With 7 bases removed from V and 6 bases from J, the gap between germline ends came to 11 bases. In germline, CDR1 is KGHDR, CDR2 SFDVKD. CDR3 sequence reads: CATSQGGPGELFF. For the CDR3, the DNA is TGTGCCACCAGCCAAGGCGGGCCCGGGGAGCTGTTTTTT.

This clone was found once. This sequence joins TRBV18 and TRBJ2-5; D may be TRBD2 (5 bases). The germline V gene encodes CDR1 KGHSH and CDR2 LQKENI. The V and J ends lost 3 bases and 4 bases respectively, with 15 bases between them. The CDR3 extends over 15 amino acids. The CDR3 reads CASSPRGFSAETQYF. The CDR3 DNA reads TGTGCCAGCTCACCTCGAGGGTTTTCGGCAGAGACCCAGTACTTC. The variable domain in full, with the rest retrieved from reference TRBV18 and TRBJ2-5, is NAGVMQNPRHLVRRRGQEARLRCSPMKGHSHVYWYRQLPEEGLKFMVYLQKENIIDESGMPKERFSAEFPKEGPSILRIQQVVRGDSAAYFCASSPRGFSAETQYFGPGTRLLVL.

The V and J genes are TRBV5-6 and TRBJ2-1, with 7 bases identical to TRBD1. This CDR3 is built from 14 residues. J was trimmed by 4 bases and V by 7 bases; bases with no gene match: 8. Germline-derived CDR1 and CDR2 are SGHDT and YYEEEE. The CDR3 spells CASEEGDSYNEQFF. The CDR3 DNA is TGTGCCAGCGAGGAAGGGGACAGTTACAATGAGCAGTTCTTC.

Points on this clone: Other DNA sequences in this specimen translate into the identical CDR3. The rearrangement uses TRBV20-1 and TRBJ2-7; D possibly corresponds to TRBD2 (6 bases). CDR3 length: 11 amino acids. V lost 3 bases, J lost 5 bases, and 8 bases lay in between. The germline CDR1 and CDR2 sequences are DFQATT and SNEGSKA (reference sequence). The DNA for the CDR3 is TGCAGTGCTAGTAGCGGTCACGAGCAGTACTTC. Translated, it gives CSASSGHEQYF.

The V and J genes are TRBV11-2 and TRBJ1-1, with TRBD1 identical over 8 bases. Per germline, CDR1 SGHAT and CDR2 FQNNGV. The CDR3 extends over 15 amino acids. V was pared by 0 bases and J by 1 base, with 1 base of the junction left unmatched. This CDR3 reads CASSLEGTGNTEAFF. CDR3 in DNA: TGTGCCAGCAGCTTAGAGGGGACAGGGAACACTGAAGCTTTCTTT.

This clone was counted a single time. The chain combines TRBV6-5 with TRBJ1-3, with D uncertain. This CDR3 spans 12 amino acids. Germline CDR1 is MNHEY and CDR2 is SVGAGI. CDR3 loop: CASGESGNTIYF. The DNA for the CDR3 is TGTGCTTCCGGGGAGTCTGGAAACACCATATATTTT.

This chain uses TRBV5-5 with TRBJ2-1; the match to TRBD2 covers 8 bases. Germline assignment: CDR1 SGHKS and CDR2 YYEKEE (reference sequence). The V gene end was trimmed by 0 bases and the J gene end by 11 bases; junction bases not matched to a gene: 1. The CDR3 totals 12 residues. CDR3 sequence (DNA): TGTGCCAGCAGCTTGGGACTAGCGCAGCAGTTCTTC. As protein: CASSLGLAQQFF.

The rearrangement joins TRBV5-5 to TRBJ1-5, with 7 bases matching TRBD1. V gave up 4 bases and J gave up 1 base; unmatched junction bases: 5. CDR3 size: 15 residues. Germline assignment: CDR1 SGHKS and CDR2 YYEKEE (reference sequence). CDR3 sequence (DNA): TGTGCCAGCAGCGGCTCGACAGGGAGCAATCAGCCCCAGCATTTT. This codes for CASSGSTGSNQPQHF.

The chain has TRBV24-1 and TRBJ1-5, with TRBD1 identical over 8 bases. Per the germline V gene, CDR1 is KGHDR and CDR2 is SFDVKD. The J segment lost 5 bases and the V segment lost 3 bases, leaving 2 bases of the junction unmatched. The CDR3 runs to 14 residues. The CDR3 is CATSDGQGYQPQHF. In DNA, the CDR3 is TGTGCCACCAGTGATGGACAGGGTTATCAGCCCCAGCATTTT.

CDR3 sequence: CASSFSGQPQHF. Written as DNA, the CDR3 is TGTGCCAGCAGCTTTTCTGGCCAGCCCCAGCATTTT. The J gene is TRBJ1-5, the V gene TRBV7-2; D uncertain. V was cut by 3 bases and J by 7 bases, with 7 bases left in between. The CDR3 contains 12 residues. CDR1 is SGHTA, CDR2 FQGNSA, per germline. The whole variable domain, remainder taken from reference TRBV7-2 and TRBJ1-5, is GAGVSQSPSNKVTEKGKDVELRCDPISGHTALYWYRQSLGQGLEFLIYFQGNSAPDKSGLPSDRFSAERTGGSVSTLTIQRTQQEDSAVYLCASSFSGQPQHFGDGTRLSIL.

The sample holds a few counts of this clone. The chain uses TRBV5-4 and TRBJ2-3; TRBD2 aligns across 14 bases. The V gene end was trimmed by 4 bases and the J gene end by 2 bases; junction bases not matched to a gene: 9. Germline lookup yields CDR1 SGHNT and CDR2 YYREEE (reference sequence). The CDR3 spans 18 residues. CDR3: CASSPEGTSGGTTDTQYF. The CDR3 DNA reads TGTGCCAGCAGCCCTGAGGGGACTAGCGGGGGAACCACAGATACGCAGTATTTT. The full variable domain, its missing parts supplied by reference TRBV5-4 and TRBJ2-3, is ETGVTQSPTHLIKTRGQQVTLRCSSQSGHNTVSWYQQALGQGPQFIFQYYREEENGRGNFPPRFSGLQFPNYSSELNVNALELDDSALYLCASSPEGTSGGTTDTQYFGPGTRLTVL.

V is TRBV21-1 and J is TRBJ1-4; the table names TRBD1, a call not compared with the DNA. TRBV21-1 constitutes a pseudogene. The CDR3 totals 16 residues. CDR3 coding DNA: TGTGCCAGCAGCACTCGCTTAGACAGGGGTTGTGAAAAACTGTTTTTT. Protein product: CASSTRLDRGCEKLFF.

The chain is built from TRBV2 and TRBJ2-3; 7 nucleotides agree with TRBD2. Losses at the gene ends were 7 bases for V and 2 bases for J; bases not matched to a gene: 12. There are 16 residues in the CDR3. Looked up from germline, CDR1 is SNHLY and CDR2 is FYNNEI. CDR3: CASNPEGRGNTDTQYF. CDR3 sequence (DNA): TGTGCCAGCAACCCAGAGGGGCGGGGGAACACAGATACGCAGTATTTT.

This clone appeared once. The chain uses TRBV11-2 and TRBJ2-1, with 10 bases fitting TRBD2. Germline V lookup: CDR1 SGHAT, CDR2 FQNNGV. The trim removed 4 bases at V and 9 bases at J, leaving 9 bases unmatched. CDR3 length: 15 residues. The CDR3 sequence: CASSSRQREGSEQFF. The CDR3 coding sequence is TGTGCCAGCAGCTCTAGACAGCGGGAGGGTAGTGAGCAGTTCTTC.

The chain is built from TRBV11-2 and TRBJ2-7, with D perhaps TRBD2 (6 bases). This CDR3 has 15 residues. The V end lost 1 base, the J end lost 5 bases, and 15 bases lay between the germline ends. Germline CDR1 and CDR2: SGHAT and FQNNGV. In DNA, the CDR3 is TGTGCCAGCAGCTTAGGCCCGGGGGTGGAAAACGAGCAGTACTTC. Amino acid sequence: CASSLGPGVENEQYF. The complete variable domain, with remaining parts taken from reference TRBV11-2 and TRBJ2-7, reads EAGVAQSPRYKIIEKRQSVAFWCNPISGHATLYWYQQILGQGPKLLIQFQNNGVVDDSQLPKDRFSAERLKGVDSTLKIQPAKLEDSAVYLCASSLGPGVENEQYFGPGTRLTVT.

The chain links TRBV18 to TRBJ1-1; no clear D gene. V dropped 5 bases and J dropped 3 bases, with 7 bases sitting between them. Germline V gene sequence: CDR1 KGHSH, CDR2 LQKENI. The length of the CDR3 is 12 residues. The CDR3 DNA sequence: TGTGCCAGCTCATCATCGGACACTGAAGCTTTCTTT. Its translation: CASSSSDTEAFF.

The chain carries TRBV9 and TRBJ2-1; D is ambiguous. Germline CDR1 is SGDLS and CDR2 is YYNGEE. With 4 bases removed from V and 1 base from J, the gap between germline ends came to 9 bases. This CDR3 spans 14 amino acids. CDR3 in DNA: TGTGCCAGCAGCTCAGATACGTCCTACAATGAGCAGTTCTTC. This gives the protein CASSSDTSYNEQFF.

In DNA form, the CDR3 reads TGTGCCAGCAGTGGGAAGGGGGGGACAGGGATGGACGAGCAGTACTTC. This codes for CASSGKGGTGMDEQYF. The chain recombines TRBV27 with TRBJ2-7; 9 nucleotides line up with TRBD1. V shed 5 bases, J shed 5 bases, and the junction held 13 bases outside the gene matches. CDR3 size: 16 residues. Germline CDR1 MNHEY, CDR2 SMNVEV (reference sequence).

The rearrangement joins TRBV10-3 to TRBJ1-5; tentatively, D is TRBD1 (6 bases). CDR3 length equals 13 residues. Germline lookup yields CDR1 ENHRY and CDR2 SYGVKD. V shed 3 bases and J shed 9 bases, with 12 bases lying between them. DNA for the CDR3: TGTGCCATCAGTGATCCCCAGGGGTCGCCCCAGCATTTT. Its translation is CAISDPQGSPQHF.

The V and J genes are TRBV27 and TRBJ2-3; 7 bases agree with TRBD2. This CDR3 is built from 16 residues. The germline V gene has CDR1 MNHEY and CDR2 SMNVEV (reference sequence). V dropped 6 bases and J dropped 2; count of bases not matched to a gene: 11. CDR3 loop: CASRVRIGTNTDTQYF. For the CDR3, the DNA is TGTGCCAGCAGAGTCAGAATCGGGACTAACACAGATACGCAGTATTTT.

V usage is TRBV6-6 and J usage is TRBJ1-5; D is unresolved. Germline V gene lookup returns CDR1 MNHNY and CDR2 SVGAGI (reference sequence). Trimming took 2 bases from V and 11 from J, leaving 16 bases between them. The CDR3 is 14 residues long. Written as DNA, the CDR3 is TGTGCCAGCAGTTACGTCGGGGAAATGGGATCCCAGCATTTT. Translated: CASSYVGEMGSQHF.

This clone was picked up a small number of times. The V gene is TRBV4-1, the J gene TRBJ1-2; the match to TRBD1 covers 7 bases. The CDR3 runs to 13 residues. Unmatched junction bases numbered 8, after V lost 5 bases and J lost 8 bases. Germline V CDR1 and CDR2: MGHRA, YSYEKL. The CDR3: CASSLSRDRGYTF. DNA for the CDR3: TGCGCCAGCAGCTTAAGCCGGGACAGAGGCTACACCTTC.

The chain combines TRBV7-9 with TRBJ2-1; 10 bases map to TRBD2. The J segment lost 12 bases and the V segment lost 0 bases, leaving 8 bases of the junction unmatched. Per the germline V gene, CDR1 is SEHNR and CDR2 is FQNEAQ (reference sequence). The CDR3 spans 15 residues. CDR3 DNA: TGTGCCAGCAGCTTAGCGTCGCCTAGCGGGAGAGCGCAGTTCTTC. Translating it yields CASSLASPSGRAQFF.

CDR3 nucleotide sequence: TGTGCCAGCGGTTCGTTAGGGGGCGCTTTAAATGAGCAGTTCTTC. Protein sequence: CASGSLGGALNEQFF. The chain employs TRBV6-5 and TRBJ2-1; 7 bases map to TRBD1. CDR3 length: 15 amino acids. Germline trimming cut 8 bases from V and 7 bases from J; bases unmatched to any gene: 14. Germline values: CDR1 MNHEY, CDR2 SVGAGI.

The chain carries TRBV19 and TRBJ1-3; D unclear. V was pared by 3 bases and J by 0 bases, with 6 bases between. The CDR3 consists of 14 residues. Germline lookup yields CDR1 LNHDA and CDR2 SQIVND (reference sequence). The CDR3 is CASSMGSSGNTIYF. CDR3 coding DNA: TGTGCCAGTAGTATGGGCAGCTCTGGAAACACCATATATTTT.

The rearrangement uses TRBV5-4 and TRBJ2-1; 11 bases agree with TRBD2. From germline, CDR1 is SGHNT and CDR2 YYREEE (reference sequence). Trimming removed 0 bases from V and 5 bases from J; junction bases left unmatched: 7. The CDR3 loop spans 17 amino acids. CDR3 nucleotides: TGTGCCAGCAGCTTGGTTGGTAGCGGGAGGGGAGACAATGAGCAGTTCTTC. As protein: CASSLVGSGRGDNEQFF.

In DNA, the CDR3 is TGTGCCAGCAGCCGACAGGGGGCTTTGAACACTGAAGCTTTCTTT. Protein product: CASSRQGALNTEAFF. The chain recombines TRBV9 with TRBJ1-1, with TRBD1 matching 10 bases. The CDR3 runs 15 residues. The ends lost 4 bases at V and 0 bases at J; junction bases unmatched: 3. The germline CDR1 and CDR2 sequences are SGDLS and YYNGEE.

This clone was observed a single time. The chain couples TRBV7-2 to TRBJ1-1; the D gene is possibly TRBD1 (5 bases). V was trimmed by 5 bases and J by 9 bases, leaving 13 bases between them. The CDR3 covers 12 residues. From germline, CDR1 is SGHTA and CDR2 FQGNSA. In DNA, the CDR3 is TGTGCCAGCAGCCTAGGGGCAGTTCAAGCTTTCTTT. Translating gives CASSLGAVQAFF. Variable domain in full (rest from reference TRBV7-2 and TRBJ1-1): GAGVSQSPSNKVTEKGKDVELRCDPISGHTALYWYRQSLGQGLEFLIYFQGNSAPDKSGLPSDRFSAERTGGSVSTLTIQRTQQEDSAVYLCASSLGAVQAFFGQGTRLTVV.

V and J are TRBV15 and TRBJ1-6; 7 positions agree with TRBD1. The CDR3 is 15 amino acids. The ends lost 4 bases at V and 6 bases at J; junction bases unmatched: 6. Germline CDR1 LNHNV, CDR2 YYDKDF (reference sequence). CDR3 protein: CATSKGAGFNSPLHF. In nucleotides, the CDR3 is TGTGCCACCAGCAAGGGGGCGGGGTTTAATTCACCCCTCCACTTT.